The 13 T cell receptor beta chains below all came from one sample that was sequenced in a study of T cells in localized non-small cell lung cancer. Libraries were prepared by immunoSEQ multiplex PCR; TCRdb keeps only in-frame clonotypes and omits some of them. In the table there are 30,000 to 45,000 clones, around 90% of which are singletons. The sequences come from peripheral blood, collected before any cancer treatment. Every receptor here comes from a female donor older than 55 with stage I lung adenocarcinoma.

The chain carries TRBV7-6 and TRBJ1-1, with D possibly TRBD1 on 6 matching bases. The V gene's germline CDR1 is SGHVS and CDR2 FNYEAQ. Trimming removed 1 base at V and 4 bases at J, with 22 bases between. The CDR3 spans 18 residues. In DNA form, the CDR3 reads TGTGCCAGCAGCTTAGGGGGAGGCGTACAGGGTCAGGGCACTGAAGCTTTCTTT. Translating gives CASSLGGGVQGQGTEAFF.

The chain links TRBV28 to TRBJ1-5; D gene ambiguous. The germline gives CDR1 MDHEN, CDR2 SYDVKM. Trimming removed 4 bases from V and 6 bases from J, with 10 bases in between. The CDR3 sequence is 13 residues long. CDR3 DNA sequence: TGTGCCAGCAGTTATGGCTACGGTCAGCCCCAGCATTTT. Protein product: CASSYGYGQPQHF.

J is TRBJ2-7 and V is TRBV10-1; D is uncertain. Trimming removed 3 bases at V and 2 bases at J, with 14 bases between. This CDR3 spans 15 amino acids. Germline CDR1 WNHNN, CDR2 SYGVQD (reference sequence). CDR3 region: CASSDRHWWTYEQYF. CDR3 sequence (DNA): TGCGCCAGCAGTGATAGGCACTGGTGGACCTACGAGCAGTACTTC.

The chain joins TRBV18 to TRBJ1-5; TRBD1 is a possible D gene (5 bases). V was trimmed by 6 bases and J by 1 base, leaving 13 bases between them. The CDR3 is 15 residues long. CDR1 is KGHSH, CDR2 LQKENI, per germline. This CDR3 reads CASSSGSESNQPQHF. The CDR3 coding sequence is TGTGCCAGCTCCTCAGGGTCAGAAAGCAATCAGCCCCAGCATTTT. Complete variable domain (other parts from reference TRBV18 and TRBJ1-5): NAGVMQNPRHLVRRRGQEARLRCSPMKGHSHVYWYRQLPEEGLKFMVYLQKENIIDESGMPKERFSAEFPKEGPSILRIQQVVRGDSAAYFCASSSGSESNQPQHFGDGTRLSIL.

This chain uses TRBV11-2 with TRBJ2-7, with TRBD1 as a possible D gene (6 bases). The CDR3 has 14 amino acids. Trimming cost V 5 bases and J 5 bases, with 16 bases left between them. In germline, CDR1 is SGHAT, CDR2 FQNNGV. Written as DNA, the CDR3 is TGTGCCAGCAGCACGCCGCAGGGGTACCACGAGCAGTACGTC. Protein sequence: CASSTPQGYHEQYV.

This chain joins TRBV20-1 and TRBJ2-3, with D uncertain. V lost 4 bases and J 4 bases, leaving 3 bases between the germline ends. The CDR3 consists of 10 residues. Germline V gene data show CDR1 as DFQATT and CDR2 as SNEGSKA (reference sequence). CDR3 in amino acids: CSAKADTQYF. For the CDR3, the DNA is TGCAGTGCTAAAGCAGATACGCAGTATTTT.

V usage is TRBV11-2 and J usage is TRBJ1-1; D is ambiguous. CDR3 length: 13 residues. V was shortened by 3 bases and J by 6 bases, with 11 bases between the two germline ends. Germline CDR1 is SGHAT and CDR2 is FQNNGV. DNA of the CDR3: TGTGCCAGCAGCTTTAGTCAGAGCGCTGAAGCTTTCTTT. Its translation: CASSFSQSAEAFF.

This clone showed up just once. This chain connects TRBV19 to TRBJ1-4; D perhaps matches TRBD1 (6 bases). V lost 4 bases to trimming and J lost 4 bases, with 13 bases between them. The CDR3 length is 15 residues. CDR1 is LNHDA and CDR2 is SQIVND in the germline V gene (reference sequence). The CDR3 sequence: CASSRNSQGNEKLFF. Written as DNA, the CDR3 is TGTGCCAGTAGTAGAAACTCACAGGGTAATGAAAAACTGTTTTTT.

The CDR3 region is CASSLGTGWMNTEAFF. DNA for the CDR3: TGCGCCAGCAGCTTGGGAACAGGGTGGATGAACACTGAAGCTTTCTTT. The J gene is TRBJ1-1, the V gene TRBV5-1; D possibly corresponds to TRBD1 (6 bases). V lost 0 bases and J lost 0, with 12 bases in between. This CDR3 region has 16 residues. Germline values: CDR1 SGHRS, CDR2 YFSETQ.

The CDR3 protein is CASSSNLGQHLKGYTF. The CDR3 nucleotides are TGTGCCAGCAGTTCCAACCTTGGACAGCATTTAAAAGGCTACACCTTC. V gene TRBV28 combines with J gene TRBJ1-2, with D possibly matching TRBD1 (6 bases). Trimming took 4 bases from V and 8 from J, leaving 23 bases between them. Germline CDR1 MDHEN, CDR2 SYDVKM. The CDR3 is 16 residues long.

The chain recombines TRBV21-1 with TRBJ1-3. TRBV21-1 is described as a pseudogene. The length of the CDR3 is 18 residues. CDR3 bases: TGTGCCAGCAGCAAAGTTCATGGAAAGAAAAGCTCTGGAAACACCATATATTTT. It yields the protein CASSKVHGKKSSGNTIYF.

The chain has TRBV11-3 and TRBJ2-3, with D uncertain. The germline V gene encodes CDR1 SGHNT and CDR2 YENEEA. The CDR3 length is 12 residues. V lost 6 bases to trimming and J lost 4 bases, with 8 bases between them. CDR3 DNA: TGTGCCAGCAGTACTGTCTCAGATACGCAGTATTTT. Protein product: CASSTVSDTQYF. Variable domain in full (rest from reference TRBV11-3 and TRBJ2-3): EAGVVQSPRYKIIEKKQPVAFWCNPISGHNTLYWYLQNLGQGPELLIRYENEEAVDDSQLPKDRFSAERLKGVDSTLKIQPAELGDSAVYLCASSTVSDTQYFGPGTRLTVL.

This chain links TRBV7-6 with TRBJ2-5; 8 nucleotides line up with TRBD2. Germline CDR1 SGHVS, CDR2 FNYEAQ. Losses at the gene ends were 5 bases for V and 3 bases for J; bases not matched to a gene: 11. The CDR3 is made up of 16 amino acids. The CDR3 is CASSEGWTGGEETQYF. CDR3 bases: TGTGCCAGCAGCGAAGGCTGGACGGGGGGGGAAGAGACCCAGTACTTC. Looking up the rest from reference TRBV7-6 and TRBJ2-5 gives the full variable domain: GAGVSQSPRYKVTKRGQDVALRCDPISGHVSLYWYRQALGQGPEFLTYFNYEAQQDKSGLPNDRFSAERPEGSISTLTIQRTEQRDSAMYRCASSEGWTGGEETQYFGPGTRLLVL.